The clone carrying this T cell receptor (beta chain) was picked up one time. Antigen specificity is unknown. The sample is drawn from a study of cytomegalovirus exposure and HLA in healthy donors. Study results and caveats: The sole available immune exposure information was CMV serostatus. Listed as cytomegalovirus-associated were 150 to 200 TCR beta chains. Sequencing artifact likely explains a cluster of highly shared sequence variants.

The germline CDR1 and CDR2 sequences are LNHNV and YYDKDF (reference sequence). This CDR3 has 16 amino acids. The V gene lost 0 bases and the J gene lost 0 bases, with 6 bases spanning the gap. PCR used 60 Vbeta primers and 13 Jbeta primers. TCRdb's table, derived via immunoSEQ multiplex PCR, lists solely in-frame clones and lacks some. The sample shows about 130,000 clones, over 70% of them seen only once. The clonotype originates from a man aged 40-55 years in good health and CMV-seropositive. The genes are TRBV15 and TRBJ2-6, with D possibly matching TRBD2 (5 bases). Sequencing was performed on PBMCs. CDR3 in amino acids: CATSRDAGSGANVLTF. CDR3 nucleotides: TGTGCCACCAGCAGAGATGCGGGCTCTGGGGCCAACGTCCTGACTTTC.